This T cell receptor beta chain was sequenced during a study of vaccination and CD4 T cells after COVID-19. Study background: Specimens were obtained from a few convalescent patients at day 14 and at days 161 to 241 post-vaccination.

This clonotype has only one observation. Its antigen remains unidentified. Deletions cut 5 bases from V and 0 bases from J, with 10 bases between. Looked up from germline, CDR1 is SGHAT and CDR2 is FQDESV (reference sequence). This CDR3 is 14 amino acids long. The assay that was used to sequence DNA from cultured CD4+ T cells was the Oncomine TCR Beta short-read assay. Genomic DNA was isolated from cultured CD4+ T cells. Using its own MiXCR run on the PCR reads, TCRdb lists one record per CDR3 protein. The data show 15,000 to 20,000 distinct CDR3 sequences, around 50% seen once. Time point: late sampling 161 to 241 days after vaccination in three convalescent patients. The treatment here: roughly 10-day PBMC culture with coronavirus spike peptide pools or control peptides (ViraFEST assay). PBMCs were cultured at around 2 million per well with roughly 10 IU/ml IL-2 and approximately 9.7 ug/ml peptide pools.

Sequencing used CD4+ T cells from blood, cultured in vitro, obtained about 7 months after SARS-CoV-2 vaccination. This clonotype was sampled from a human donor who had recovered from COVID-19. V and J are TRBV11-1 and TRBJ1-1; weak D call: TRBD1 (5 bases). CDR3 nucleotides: TGTGCCAGCAGCCTGGACATGATGAACACTGAAGCTTTCTTT. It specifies CASSLDMMNTEAFF. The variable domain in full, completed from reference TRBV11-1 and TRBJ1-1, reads EAEVAQSPRYKITEKSQAVAFWCDPISGHATLYWYRQILGQGPELLVQFQDESVVDDSQLPKDRFSAERLKGVDSTLKIQPAELGDSAMYLCASSLDMMNTEAFFGQGTRLTVV.